This TCR beta chain was sequenced in a study of T cells after yellow fever vaccination. Note on this clonotype: Its antigen is currently unknown.

The study made its TCR cDNA through 5'RACE template switching. That step introduced a universal primer site along with UMIs. MiXCR, run by TCRdb on the 5' RACE reads, gives a single entry per CDR3 protein. The repertoire includes fewer than 350,000 distinct CDR3 sequences, 8% to 10% of them detected once, and roughly 17% sits in the top ten. The junction had 14 bases not matched to a gene; V was cut back by 5 bases and J by 6 bases. There are 17 residues in the CDR3. Per the germline V gene, CDR1 is SGHKS and CDR2 is YYEKEE (reference sequence). Study-level findings and limits: Reappearance after the booster was seen for most primary-vaccination clones, at 95% to 97% CD4 and 70% to 90% CD8.

The starting material was PBMCs, obtained on the day of the first yellow fever vaccination. The origin of this receptor is a man between 18 and 35 years old who received the YFV17D yellow fever vaccine. This rearrangement joins TRBV5-5 to TRBJ2-2; 9 nucleotides match TRBD1. As DNA, the CDR3 is TGTGCCAGCAGTTCCCGTCCGGGACAGGGTATAGCCGGGGAGCTGTTTTTT. Amino acids: CASSSRPGQGIAGELFF.